This is a list of T cell receptor beta chains from one sample in a study of blood T cells in healthy people across ages. TCRdb used MiXCR to reprocess the 5' RACE reads, holding one entry per CDR3 protein. The sample has roughly 1.7 million distinct CDR3 sequences; about 35% are singletons. The specimen was blood. Source of these receptors: a woman aged 25 to 39 in good health. Both conserved end residues are trimmed from each CDR3.

V	J	CDR3
TRBV27	TRBJ1-4	ASRSLSTGAEKLF
TRBV7-3	TRBJ2-3	ASSHSGRAGTDTQY
TRBV24-1	TRBJ2-7	ATSDSGEQY
TRBV2	TRBJ2-7	ASDGQYSYEQY
TRBV4-1	TRBJ2-7	ASSQDLASGSYEQY
TRBV15	TRBJ2-1	ATSIRTGKDEQF
TRBV14	TRBJ2-7	ASSPNRQGKLYEQY
TRBV7-2	TRBJ2-7	ASSVGTSGRWASYEQY
TRBV10-3	TRBJ2-1	AISVTSGSCNEQF
TRBV30	TRBJ2-2	AWLTQGQLNTGELF